The 31 T cell receptor beta chains listed next were all sequenced from one sample in a study of T cells in Graves' hyperthyroidism and ophthalmopathy. Amplified regions were TCR beta CDR3 sequences from RNA transcripts. An initial round of RT-PCR targeting the TCR CDR3 relied on the HTBI primer set. One entry per CDR3 protein results from TCRdb running MiXCR on the multiplex PCR reads. The sample has about 610,000 distinct CDR3 sequences, about half seen once; the top ten hold around 8%. Sequencing was performed on peripheral blood or thyroid tissue (not recorded which). These receptors all stem from a woman younger than 35 with Graves' hyperthyroidism.

The J gene is TRBJ1-2, the V gene TRBV5-1, with D perhaps matching TRBD1 (5 bases). The CDR3 is made up of 15 amino acids. Germline CDR1 SGHRS, CDR2 YFSETQ. Trimming removed 4 bases from V and 5 bases from J, with 18 bases in between. CDR3 DNA: TGCGCCAGCAGCGCCCGGGACCCCCGGACGTATGGCTACACCTTC. This gives the protein CASSARDPRTYGYTF.

This chain uses TRBV7-9 with TRBJ2-5; TRBD1 might be the D (6 bases). CDR3 size: 13 residues. The V gene's germline CDR1 is SEHNR and CDR2 FQNEAQ (reference sequence). V was cut by 4 bases and J by 1 base, with 7 bases left in between. In DNA, the CDR3 is TGTGCCAGCAGCTCACAGGGCCAAGAGACCCAGTACTTC. Translating it yields CASSSQGQETQYF.

A few counts support this clonotype. The chain links TRBV24-1 to TRBJ2-3, with a possible D match to TRBD2 (5 bases). The CDR3 extends over 17 amino acids. Per the germline V gene, CDR1 is KGHDR and CDR2 is SFDVKD. V was shortened by 5 bases and J by 8 bases, with 25 bases between the two germline ends. The CDR3, as DNA: TGTGCCACCAGTGCCCTCCAACCAGGACTCCCGTTTGGTACGCAGTATTTT. It translates to CATSALQPGLPFGTQYF.

Ten or more counts support this clonotype. The chain joins TRBV6-1 to TRBJ2-5; 10 bases align to TRBD2. There are 15 residues in the CDR3. V was pared by 0 bases and J by 3 bases, with 1 base of the junction left unmatched. Germline assignment: CDR1 MNHNS and CDR2 SASEGT. This chain's CDR3 is CASSEAGLAEETQYF. CDR3 sequence (DNA): TGTGCCAGCAGTGAAGCCGGACTAGCGGAAGAGACCCAGTACTTC.

The genes are TRBV7-2 and TRBJ1-4, with TRBD1 matching 8 bases. Germline V lookup: CDR1 SGHTA, CDR2 FQGNSA. This CDR3 has 15 amino acids. Unmatched junction bases numbered 10, after V lost 5 bases and J lost 8 bases. Here the CDR3 DNA reads TGTGCCAGCAGCCCCCGGACAGGGCGGAACGAAAAACTGTTTTTT. It translates to CASSPRTGRNEKLFF.

CDR3 amino acids: CSSGYQETQYF. The CDR3 bases are TGCAGCTCTGGGTACCAAGAGACCCAGTACTTC. This rearrangement joins TRBV29-1 to TRBJ2-5; the D is unclear. The CDR3 contains 11 residues. V shed 8 bases and J shed 0 bases, with 7 bases lying between them. CDR1 and CDR2 (germline): SQVTM, ANQGSEA.

V gene TRBV2 combines with J gene TRBJ2-6; possibly TRBD1 for D (5 bases). With 5 bases removed from V and 2 bases from J, the gap between germline ends came to 10 bases. Germline V CDR1 and CDR2: SNHLY, FYNNEI. The CDR3 consists of 15 residues. The CDR3 is CASSPGLPGANVLTF. CDR3 coding DNA: TGTGCCAGCAGTCCAGGGCTCCCTGGGGCCAACGTCCTGACTTTC.

The J gene is TRBJ1-2, the V gene TRBV2, with D perhaps TRBD1 (5 bases). CDR1 and CDR2 (germline): SNHLY, FYNNEI. V shed 9 bases and J shed 6 bases, with 14 bases lying between them. The CDR3 is made up of 12 amino acids. The CDR3 region is CARNTGADGYTF. CDR3 DNA: TGTGCCAGGAACACCGGGGCAGATGGCTACACCTTC. Filled out from reference TRBV2 and TRBJ1-2, the complete variable domain reads EPEVTQTPSHQVTQMGQEVILRCVPISNHLYFYWYRQILGQKVEFLVSFYNNEISEKSEIFDDQFSVERPDGSNFTLKIRSTKLEDSAMYFCARNTGADGYTFGSGTRLTVV.

The chain employs TRBV3-1 and TRBJ1-2; D gene ambiguous. This CDR3 region has 12 residues. V was clipped by 1 base and J by 7 bases, with 7 bases between them. The germline V gene has CDR1 LGHDT and CDR2 YNNKEL (reference sequence). In nucleotides, the CDR3 is TGTGCCAGCAGCCAAGCCCTCGGTGGCTACACCTTC. Amino acids: CASSQALGGYTF.

With regard to this clonotype: Germline and junction disagree at one end, which may indicate a read error. The CDR3 region is CASSPTSTGELSF. CDR3 sequence (DNA): TGTGCCAGCAGCCCGACTAGCACCGGGGAGCTGTCTTTT. This chain links TRBV7-2 with TRBJ2-2, with 7 nucleotides matching TRBD2. Germline lookup yields CDR1 SGHTA and CDR2 FQGNSA. The CDR3 has 13 amino acids. Complete variable domain (other parts from reference TRBV7-2 and TRBJ2-2): GAGVSQSPSNKVTEKGKDVELRCDPISGHTALYWYRQSLGQGLEFLIYFQGNSAPDKSGLPSDRFSAERTGGSVSTLTIQRTQQEDSAVYLCASSPTSTGELSFGEGSRLTVL.

J is TRBJ2-3 and V is TRBV7-6, with D uncertain. The CDR3 covers 14 residues. Per germline, CDR1 SGHVS and CDR2 FNYEAQ. With 2 bases removed from V and 4 bases from J, the gap between germline ends came to 10 bases. The CDR3 region has the DNA TGTGCCAGCAGCTTATACCAACGTTCAGATACGCAGTATTTT. It codes for CASSLYQRSDTQYF.

With regard to this clonotype: Here the CDR3 omits its conserved ending phenylalanine or tryptophan, so a read error is the likely source. Because the CDR3's place on the DNA is in doubt, the DNA is left out and the CDR3 is given as listed by TCRdb. CDR3 in amino acids: CASSPSGIG. The V call is TRBV6-4, the J call TRBJ2-2; TRBD1 is taken as the D call from the table, unchecked against the DNA. The CDR3 length equals 9 residues, ends included. Looked up from germline, CDR1 is MRHNA and CDR2 is SNTAGT.

Many counts were recorded for this clonotype. The chain combines TRBV6-2 or TRBV6-3 with TRBJ2-7, with TRBD2 identical over 13 bases. V dropped 5 bases and J dropped 4; count of bases not matched to a gene: 8. The length of the CDR3 is 16 residues. Germline V lookup: CDR1 MNHEY, CDR2 SVGEGT. The CDR3 DNA follows: TGTGCCAGCAGTAACGCCAGGACTAGCGGGAGTTACGAGCAGTACTTC. Translated, it gives CASSNARTSGSYEQYF.

Worth noting for this clonotype: This may stem from a read error, because a much larger clone lies one nucleotide away. The V and J genes are TRBV24-1 and TRBJ1-5; perhaps TRBD1 as D (5 bases). The CDR3 is made up of 16 amino acids. V was clipped by 4 bases and J by 5 bases, with 17 bases between them. CDR1 KGHDR and CDR2 SFDVKD come from the germline V gene. The CDR3 nucleotides read TGTGCCACCAGTGAATCGGCAGGGACTCCCTATCAGCCCCAGCATTTT. This gives the protein CATSESAGTPYQPQHF.

In this sample, this clonotype turned up many times. This chain uses TRBV4-2 with TRBJ2-7; 9 positions agree with TRBD2. CDR1 LGHNA and CDR2 YNFKEQ come from the germline V gene. The J segment lost 3 bases and the V segment lost 5 bases, leaving 2 bases of the junction unmatched. This CDR3 region has 13 residues. The DNA for the CDR3 is TGTGCCAGCAGCACTAGCGGGTACTACGAGCAGTACTTC. Translation gives CASSTSGYYEQYF.

CDR3 bases: TGTGCCAGCAGTTTTAGACAGGGGGCTATGTACACTGAAGCTTTCTTT. Its protein product is CASSFRQGAMYTEAFF. The chain couples TRBV2 to TRBJ1-1, with TRBD1 matching 10 bases. Trimming cost V 5 bases and J 3 bases; bases outside gene matches: 9. Germline V lookup: CDR1 SNHLY, CDR2 FYNNEI. The CDR3 loop spans 16 amino acids. Supplemented by reference TRBV2 and TRBJ1-1, the full variable domain reads EPEVTQTPSHQVTQMGQEVILRCVPISNHLYFYWYRQILGQKVEFLVSFYNNEISEKSEIFDDQFSVERPDGSNFTLKIRSTKLEDSAMYFCASSFRQGAMYTEAFFGQGTRLTVV.

This clonotype has ten or more counts. The V call is TRBV20-1, the J call TRBJ2-1; 9 bases match TRBD2. Germline V gene data show CDR1 as DFQATT and CDR2 as SNEGSKA (reference sequence). The CDR3 totals 16 residues. J lost 3 bases, V lost 0 bases, and 6 bases had no gene match. CDR3 nucleotide sequence: TGCAGTGCTAGAGATGGTGCGCGGGAGGGCTACAATGAGCAGTTCTTC. Amino acid sequence: CSARDGAREGYNEQFF.

This clonotype appeared many times. The rearrangement links TRBV7-9 to TRBJ1-4, with D unclear. CDR1 and CDR2 (germline): SEHNR, FQNEAQ (reference sequence). There are 15 residues in the CDR3. The V end lost 1 base, the J end lost 6 bases, and 12 bases lay between the germline ends. For the CDR3, the DNA is TGTGCCAGCAGCTTAGTGGGCAGGTTCGATGAAAAACTGTTTTTT. It translates to CASSLVGRFDEKLFF.

As regards this clonotype: This may be a read error, as it is one base from a much larger clone. The chain has TRBV4-1 and TRBJ1-6, with 7 bases identical to TRBD1. V shed 0 bases and J 11 bases; nucleotides not matched to a gene: 10. Germline CDR1 and CDR2: MGHRA and YSYEKL. The CDR3 covers 16 residues. CDR3 sequence reads: CASSQDPTGVNTPLHF. The CDR3 DNA reads TGCGCCAGCAGCCAAGATCCCACAGGGGTCAATACACCCCTCCACTTT.

V and J are TRBV29-1 and TRBJ1-1, with 10 bases identical to TRBD1. There are 15 residues in the CDR3. Germline V lookup: CDR1 SQVTM, CDR2 ANQGSEA. With V trimmed by 0 bases and J by 2 bases, 3 bases remained unmatched. Here the CDR3 reads CSVEEGDRGNTEAFF. The CDR3 nucleotides read TGCAGCGTTGAAGAAGGGGACAGGGGTAACACTGAAGCTTTCTTT. Full variable domain (remainder filled in from reference TRBV29-1 and TRBJ1-1): SAVISQKPSRDICQRGTSLTIQCQVDSQVTMMFWYRQQPGQSLTLIATANQGSEATYESGFVIDKFPISRPNLTFSTLTVSNMSPEDSSIYLCSVEEGDRGNTEAFFGQGTRLTVV.

J is TRBJ2-5 and V is TRBV7-6; D is uncertain. Looked up from germline, CDR1 is SGHVS and CDR2 is FNYEAQ. Between the trimmed V and J ends, which lost 5 bases and 5 bases, there was a span of 15 bases. The length of the CDR3 is 14 residues. The CDR3 sequence: CASSPGLPGETQYF. CDR3 nucleotide sequence: TGTGCCAGCAGCCCCGGGTTGCCCGGGGAGACCCAGTACTTC.

The table lists this clonotype with a few counts. This chain connects TRBV13 to TRBJ1-5; perhaps TRBD1 as D (5 bases). The CDR3 totals 15 residues. V was clipped by 5 bases and J by 0 bases, with 11 bases between them. Germline assignment: CDR1 PRHDT and CDR2 FYEKMQ (reference sequence). The DNA for the CDR3 is TGTGCCAGCAGCCACCAGGGAGATAGCAATCAGCCCCAGCATTTT. Translating it yields CASSHQGDSNQPQHF.

This chain links TRBV18 with TRBJ1-1; D gene unclear. V was clipped by 3 bases and J by 2 bases, with 13 bases between them. The CDR3 loop spans 15 amino acids. Germline loops: CDR1 KGHSH, CDR2 LQKENI. The CDR3 protein is CASSPGRTGNTEAFF. The CDR3 DNA sequence: TGTGCCAGCTCACCGGGTCGCACCGGAAACACTGAAGCTTTCTTT.

This clonotype has at least ten counts. The chain joins TRBV25-1 to TRBJ2-2, with 10 bases lining up with TRBD1. CDR1 is MGHDK and CDR2 is SYGVNS in the germline V gene. CDR3 size: 15 residues. V lost 3 bases and J lost 6; bases outside the gene matches: 4. As DNA, the CDR3 is TGTGCCAGCAGTGATCTGGGGACAGGGGCCGGGGAGCTGTTTTTT. Translation gives CASSDLGTGAGELFF. Together with reference TRBV25-1 and TRBJ2-2, the CDR3 gives the full variable domain: EADIYQTPRYLVIGTGKKITLECSQTMGHDKMYWYQQDPGMELHLIHYSYGVNSTEKGDLSSESTVSRIRTEHFPLTLESARPSHTSQYLCASSDLGTGAGELFFGEGSRLTVL.

The gene calls are TRBV10-3 and TRBJ1-1, with a possible D match to TRBD1 (5 bases). Trimming shortened V by 6 bases and J by 5 bases, and 13 bases separated the two germline ends. This CDR3 comprises 13 residues. CDR1 is ENHRY and CDR2 is SYGVKD in the germline V gene. CDR3 sequence: CAISLGTRTEAFF. The CDR3 DNA follows: TGTGCCATCAGCCTAGGGACGAGGACTGAAGCTTTCTTT.

A word on this clonotype: A much larger clone lies one base from this, so it may be a read error. The chain carries TRBV6-5 and TRBJ2-7; 7 nucleotides line up with TRBD2. The CDR3 length is 15 residues. The V and J ends lost 10 bases and 0 bases, in that order; junction bases with no gene match: 12. The germline V gene encodes CDR1 MNHEY and CDR2 SVGAGI. The CDR3 sequence is CAIALRRELSYEQYF. Written as DNA, the CDR3 is TGTGCCATCGCCCTCAGGCGGGAGCTCTCCTACGAGCAGTACTTC.

For this clonotype: The junction departs from the called germline gene at one end, perhaps through a read error. The rearrangement joins TRBV2 to TRBJ1-2, with 7 positions matching TRBD1. The length of the CDR3 is 14 residues. The V gene's germline CDR1 is SNHLY and CDR2 FYNNEI. The CDR3 DNA sequence: TGTGCCAGGAGTGGGACAGCGTCTAACTATGGCTACACCTTC. Its protein is CARSGTASNYGYTF.

This clonotype was picked up many times. Because the CDR3 is missing its conserved closing phenylalanine or tryptophan, this is likely a read error. It is unclear where the CDR3 begins or ends on the DNA, so no DNA is shown, and the CDR3 is as TCRdb lists it. This chain uses TRBV19 with TRBJ2-6. The CDR3 spans 8 residues, counting both ends. CDR1 and CDR2 from the germline V gene are LNHDA and SQIVND (reference sequence). The chain's CDR3 is CASSTGTS.

In its sample, this clonotype was seen once. This chain connects TRBV15 to TRBJ1-6; TRBD1 matches 8 bases. In germline, CDR1 is LNHNV, CDR2 YYDKDF (reference sequence). The CDR3 is made up of 15 amino acids. V dropped 3 bases and J dropped 4; count of bases not matched to a gene: 2. CDR3 coding DNA: TGTGCCACCAGCAGTGACAGGGGATATAATTCACCCCTCCACTTT. Protein sequence: CATSSDRGYNSPLHF.

The chain has TRBV7-6 and TRBJ2-1; 8 bases are a match to TRBD2. CDR3 length: 16 amino acids. From germline, CDR1 is SGHVS and CDR2 FNYEAQ. The J segment lost 9 bases and the V segment lost 5 bases, leaving 15 bases of the junction unmatched. The chain's CDR3 is CASSLPPGGPSGEQFF. CDR3 in DNA: TGTGCCAGCAGCCTGCCACCGGGAGGGCCCTCGGGTGAGCAGTTCTTC.

In its sample, this clonotype was seen many times. The V call is TRBV6-5, the J call TRBJ1-2; D is undetermined. V gave up 0 bases and J gave up 8 bases, with 22 bases separating them. CDR3 length: 17 residues. Germline CDR1 MNHEY, CDR2 SVGAGI. CDR3 nucleotide sequence: TGTGCCAGCAGTTACTCAGGCCAGGCTCCTTCATTTAGGGGCTACACCTTC. Its translation: CASSYSGQAPSFRGYTF.